This TCR beta chain was sequenced in a study of cytomegalovirus exposure and HLA in healthy donors. Overall study findings and caveats: Presence/absence analysis assumed near-uniform sequencing depth across donors.

Points on this clone: Its antigen remains unidentified.

V lost 0 bases to trimming and J lost 6 bases, with 7 bases between them. The length of the CDR3 is 13 residues. CDR1 is MNHEY and CDR2 is SMNVEV in the germline V gene (reference sequence). The PCR employed 60 Vbeta primers together with 13 Jbeta primers. Here immunoSEQ multiplex PCR was the method, and the copy in TCRdb shows in-frame clones only, minus some. The sample lists 200,000 or so clones; 75% to 80% were seen once. The sequenced sample consisted of PBMCs. The chain couples TRBV27 to TRBJ2-3, with D tentatively TRBD2 (5 bases). This TCR came from a man younger than 30 in good health and CMV-seronegative. Here the CDR3 reads CASSLSTGDTQYF. The CDR3 region has the DNA TGTGCCAGCAGTTTATCCACGGGGGATACGCAGTATTTT.